This record looks at one T cell receptor (beta chain) sequence and its context. What it binds is unknown. The data are from a study of shared clonotypes between healthy human individuals. Trimming shortened V by 2 bases and J by 10 bases, and 5 bases separated the two germline ends. Germline loops: CDR1 MNHNS, CDR2 SASEGT. There are 11 residues in the CDR3. CD45RO-negative, CCR7-positively selected cells formed the naive CD8 fraction, excluding terminally differentiated effector memory CD45RA+ cells. In the authors' methods: Junction-only sequences produced by ImmunoSEQ had no quality scores, so filtering differed. Profiled with immunoSEQ multiplex PCR; TCRdb holds only in-frame clones, not every one. The V and J calls and clone size come from that table; D and trimming were worked out from the DNA. The sample records some 2.1 million clones, over 85% being singletons. Study-wide points: Sampling included only blood; tissue repertoires likely differ. Sharing across four donors was highest in naive CD4 (around 5%) and lowest in memory CD8 (roughly 0.4%). Naive subsets typically showed greater estimated richness than memory subsets.

Sequences were obtained from naive CD8+ T cells sorted from blood. The TCR was taken from a man between 18 and 35 years old in good health. The rearrangement joins TRBV6-1 to TRBJ2-2; D not certain. The CDR3 DNA is TGTGCCAGCAGTGAAAATGCGGAGCTGTTTTTT. Translating it yields CASSENAELFF.